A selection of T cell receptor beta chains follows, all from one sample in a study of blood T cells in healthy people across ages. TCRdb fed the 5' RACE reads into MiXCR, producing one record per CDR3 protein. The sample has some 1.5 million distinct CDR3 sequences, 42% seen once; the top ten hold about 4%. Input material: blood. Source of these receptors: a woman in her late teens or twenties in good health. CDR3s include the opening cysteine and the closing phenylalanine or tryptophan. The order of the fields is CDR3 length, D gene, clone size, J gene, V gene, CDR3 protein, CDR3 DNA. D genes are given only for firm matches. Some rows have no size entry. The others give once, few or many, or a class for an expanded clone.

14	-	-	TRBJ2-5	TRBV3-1	CASSFSGAKETQYF	TGTGCCAGCAGCTTCTCGGGAGCTAAAGAGACCCAGTACTTC
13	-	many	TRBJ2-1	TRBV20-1	CSARDPIARKQFF	TGCAGTGCTAGAGATCCAATCGCGAGAAAGCAGTTCTTC
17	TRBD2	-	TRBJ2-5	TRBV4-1	CASSQDPTSGGFNEQYF	TGCGCCAGCAGCCAAGACCCGACTAGCGGGGGTTTTAATGAGCAGTACTTC
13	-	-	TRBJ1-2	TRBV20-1	CSAGSGGDYGYTF	TGCAGTGCTGGCTCGGGGGGCGACTATGGCTACACCTTC
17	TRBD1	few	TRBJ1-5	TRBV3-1	CASSQDITGAERQPQHF	TGTGCCAGCAGCCAAGATATCACAGGGGCAGAGCGTCAGCCCCAGCATTTT
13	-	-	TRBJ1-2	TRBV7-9	CASSFTGTHGYTF	TGTGCCAGCAGCTTTACAGGTACCCATGGCTACACCTTC
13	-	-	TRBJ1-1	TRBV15	CATSRQQNTEAFF	TGTGCCACCAGCAGGCAGCAGAACACTGAAGCTTTCTTT
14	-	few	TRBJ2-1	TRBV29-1	CSAVLDTTYNEQFF	TGCAGCGCGGTACTAGATACTACCTACAATGAGCAGTTCTTC
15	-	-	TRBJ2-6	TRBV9	CASSTQTVVTNVLTF	TGTGCCAGCAGCACGCAGACCGTGGTGACCAACGTCCTGACTTTC
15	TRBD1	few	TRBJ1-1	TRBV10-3	CAISESGQTNTEAFF	TGTGCCATCAGTGAGTCGGGACAGACAAACACTGAAGCTTTCTTT
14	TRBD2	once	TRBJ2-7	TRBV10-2	CASSESGLAVEQYF	TGCGCCAGCAGTGAGTCAGGACTAGCGGTCGAGCAGTACTTC
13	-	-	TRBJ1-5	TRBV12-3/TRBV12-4	CASSRDIYQPQHF	TGTGCCAGCAGTAGGGACATCTATCAGCCCCAGCATTTT
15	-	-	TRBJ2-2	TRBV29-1	CSVETARENTGELFF	TGCAGCGTTGAAACGGCGAGGGAAAACACCGGGGAGCTGTTTTTT
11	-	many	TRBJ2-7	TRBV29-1	CSVCLRYEQYF	TGCAGCGTTTGTCTGCGTTACGAGCAGTACTTC
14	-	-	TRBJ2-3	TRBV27	CASSFIGLSDTQYF	TGTGCCAGCAGTTTTATCGGGCTTTCAGATACGCAGTATTTT
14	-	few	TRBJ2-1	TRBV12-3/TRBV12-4	CASLEGPSYNEQFF	TGTGCCAGCCTGGAGGGCCCATCCTACAATGAGCAGTTCTTC
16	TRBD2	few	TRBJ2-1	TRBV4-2	CASSEKKLAGVNEQFF	TGTGCCAGCAGCGAGAAGAAACTAGCGGGAGTAAATGAGCAGTTCTTC
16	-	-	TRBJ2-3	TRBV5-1	CASSLPYGTATDTQYF	TGCGCCAGCAGCCTGCCCTACGGGACGGCCACAGATACGCAGTATTTT
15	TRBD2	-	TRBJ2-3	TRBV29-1	CSVEDPAGVPTGQYF	TGCAGCGTTGAAGATCCGGCGGGAGTTCCTACGGGGCAGTATTTT
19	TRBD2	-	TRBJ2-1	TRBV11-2	CASSLVASGGLVSYNEQFF	TGTGCCAGCAGCTTAGTTGCTAGCGGGGGGTTGGTCTCCTACAATGAGCAGTTCTTC
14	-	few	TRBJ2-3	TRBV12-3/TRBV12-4	CASSFRRGLDTQYF	TGTGCCAGCAGTTTTAGGCGGGGGCTCGATACGCAGTATTTT
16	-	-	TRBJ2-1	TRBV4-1	CASSQGAADFYNEQFF	TGCGCCAGCAGCCAAGGCGCGGCTGATTTCTACAATGAGCAGTTCTTC
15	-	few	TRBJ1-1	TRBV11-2	CASSSGRRVNTEAFF	TGTGCCAGCAGCTCCGGGAGGCGTGTGAACACTGAAGCTTTCTTT
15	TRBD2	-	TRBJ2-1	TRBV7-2	CASSLTRTSAYAQFF	TGTGCCAGCAGCTTAACCCGGACTAGCGCTTACGCTCAGTTCTTC
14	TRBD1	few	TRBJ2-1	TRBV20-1	CSAKGDRLYNEQFF	TGCAGTGCTAAGGGGGACAGGCTCTACAATGAGCAGTTCTTC
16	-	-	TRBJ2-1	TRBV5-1	CASSLRAGAGDNEQFF	TGCGCCAGCAGCTTGCGCGCGGGGGCCGGGGACAATGAGCAGTTCTTC
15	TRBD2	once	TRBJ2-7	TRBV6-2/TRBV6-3	CASSSVSGAHYEQYF	TGTGCCAGCAGTTCCGTTAGCGGGGCTCACTACGAGCAGTACTTC
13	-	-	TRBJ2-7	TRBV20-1	CSARRGLSYEQYF	TGCAGTGCTAGAAGGGGATTATCCTACGAGCAGTACTTC
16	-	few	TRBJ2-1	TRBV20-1	CSAIESGGISYNEQFF	TGCAGTGCTATAGAGTCCGGTGGTATTTCGTACAATGAGCAGTTCTTC
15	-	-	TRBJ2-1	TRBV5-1	CASSWVRGTYNEQFF	TGCGCCAGCAGCTGGGTTAGAGGAACCTACAATGAGCAGTTCTTC
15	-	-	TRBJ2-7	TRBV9	CASNLGTAVSNEQYF	TGTGCCAGCAACCTCGGGACTGCGGTGTCCAATGAGCAGTACTTC
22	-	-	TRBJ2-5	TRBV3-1	CASSQEFGAIAVESRGRETQYF	TGTGCCAGCAGCCAAGAATTTGGGGCGATAGCGGTAGAATCGAGGGGAAGGGAGACCCAGTACTTC
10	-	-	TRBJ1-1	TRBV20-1	CSARDKEAFF	TGCAGTGCTAGAGATAAGGAAGCTTTCTTT
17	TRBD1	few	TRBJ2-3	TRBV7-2	CASSRGPGTASWNTQYF	TGTGCCAGCAGTCGGGGACCCGGGACAGCTTCTTGGAATACGCAGTATTTT
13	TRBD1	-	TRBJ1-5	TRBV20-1	CSARAQGDRPQHF	TGCAGTGCTAGAGCGCAGGGGGATCGGCCCCAGCATTTT
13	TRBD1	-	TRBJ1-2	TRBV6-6	CASSDTGGNGYTF	TGTGCCAGCAGTGATACAGGGGGGAATGGCTACACCTTC
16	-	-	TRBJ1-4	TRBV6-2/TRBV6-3	CASSSGLLATNEKLFF	TGTGCCAGCAGTTCCGGACTGCTTGCAACTAATGAAAAACTGTTTTTT
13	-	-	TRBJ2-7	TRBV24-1	CATSEGEYNEQYF	TGTGCCACCAGTGAGGGGGAGTACAATGAGCAGTACTTC
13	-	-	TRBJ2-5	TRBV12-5	CASGLGTGDEQYF	TGTGCTAGTGGTTTGGGGACGGGGGATGAGCAGTACTTC
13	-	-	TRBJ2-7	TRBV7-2	CASSLWAGHEQYF	TGTGCCAGCAGCTTATGGGCGGGTCACGAGCAGTACTTC
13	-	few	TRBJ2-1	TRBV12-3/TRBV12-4	CASSWLGLNEQFF	TGTGCCAGCAGTTGGCTGGGCCTAAATGAGCAGTTCTTC
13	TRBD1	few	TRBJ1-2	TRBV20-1	CSARDRGLNGYTF	TGCAGTGCAAGGGACAGGGGGTTAAATGGCTACACCTTC
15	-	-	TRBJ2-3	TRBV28	CASSLLGVSTDTQYF	TGTGCCAGCAGTTTACTGGGGGTGAGCACAGATACGCAGTATTTT
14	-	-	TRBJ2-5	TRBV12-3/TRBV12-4	CASSVYGGGETQYF	TGTGCCAGCAGTGTATACGGGGGTGGAGAGACCCAGTACTTC
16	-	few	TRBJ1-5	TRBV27	CASSREWYGGNQPQHF	TGTGCCAGCAGTCGCGAGTGGTACGGGGGCAATCAGCCCCAGCATTTT